This T cell receptor beta chain was recorded in a study of T cell changes during pregnancy in multiple sclerosis. This table comes from immunoSEQ multiplex PCR, and its TCRdb copy is limited to in-frame clones, with some not included. The table has tens of thousands of clones, approximately 90% seen once. This CDR3 has 20 amino acids. This receptor was taken from a female donor in good health, enrolled as a control in a pregnancy study. Sequenced here: peripheral blood, sampled in the second trimester of pregnancy. The rearrangement joins TRBV21-1 to TRBJ1-2; the table's D call, TRBD1, was not checked against the DNA. TRBV21-1 is labeled a pseudogene. The CDR3 spells CASSKAFSGGTGNSYYGYTF. For the CDR3, the DNA is TGTGCCAGCAGCAAAGCGTTTTCTGGCGGGACAGGGAATTCCTATTATGGCTACACCTTC.